This T cell receptor beta chain was sequenced during a study of control samples from healthy donors and cancer patients. Some clones are missing from TCRdb's copy, which holds only in-frame ones; the method was immunoSEQ multiplex PCR. The sample shows 170,000 or so clones, roughly 89% of them seen only once. CDR3 size: 14 residues. CDR1 is SGHTA, CDR2 FQGNSA, per germline. V lost 5 bases and J lost 5; bases outside the gene matches: 5. Sequenced material: blood. The gene calls are TRBV7-2 and TRBJ1-4; 7 bases agree with TRBD1. The origin of this receptor is a woman in her fifties or sixties in good health. This chain's CDR3 is CASSKDRLNEKLFF. In DNA, the CDR3 is TGTGCCAGCAGCAAGGACAGGCTGAATGAAAAACTGTTTTTT.